This entry lists 11 T cell receptor beta chains sequenced from one sample in a study of post-analysis software for immune sequencing data. These receptors have no identified antigens. General study findings and limits: Compared with controls, patients had more of about 5 TRBV segments, including TRBV5-6, TRBV5-1 and TRBV20-1.

Unique molecular identifiers were built into the TCR beta cDNA libraries. TCRdb recomputed calls from the PCR reads with MiXCR, one row per CDR3 protein. The sample includes a few hundred thousand distinct CDR3 sequences, around 31% of them seen just once. The sample taken for sequencing was blood. The receptors here all came from a girl under 18 with multiple sclerosis.

This clonotype was picked up a small number of times. The gene calls are TRBV9 and TRBJ2-3; a possible D gene is TRBD2 (6 bases). This CDR3 is built from 15 residues. Trimming left V 0 bases short and J 5 bases short, with 13 bases between. Germline V gene sequence: CDR1 SGDLS, CDR2 YYNGEE. CDR3 residues: CASSVEIGTQDTQYF. CDR3 in DNA: TGTGCCAGCAGCGTAGAGATTGGGACTCAAGATACGCAGTATTTT.

This clonotype was recorded a few times. This chain links TRBV20-1 with TRBJ1-2; 7 bases align to TRBD1. The trim removed 4 bases at V and 0 bases at J, leaving 11 bases unmatched. This CDR3 comprises 16 residues. Germline CDR1 DFQATT, CDR2 SNEGSKA (reference sequence). The CDR3, as DNA: TGCAGTGCTATTGGATGGGGACAGCTAGCTAACTATGGCTACACCTTC. Its translation is CSAIGWGQLANYGYTF.

The rearrangement uses TRBV9 and TRBJ1-1; weak D call: TRBD1 (6 bases). The CDR3 sequence is 13 residues long. Per the germline V gene, CDR1 is SGDLS and CDR2 is YYNGEE. The V and J ends lost 3 bases and 6 bases respectively, with 12 bases between them. CDR3 coding DNA: TGTGCCAGCAGCGCACTGGGGGGCCCTGAAGCTTTCTTT. It codes for CASSALGGPEAFF.

The V gene is TRBV20-1, the J gene TRBJ1-2; 10 bases map to TRBD1. Germline V CDR1 and CDR2: DFQATT, SNEGSKA (reference sequence). The junction had 4 bases not matched to a gene; V was cut back by 7 bases and J by 8 bases. CDR3 length equals 11 residues. The CDR3 here is CSGGTGEGYTF. DNA for the CDR3: TGCAGTGGGGGGACAGGGGAAGGCTACACCTTC.

This clonotype was observed a handful of times. V usage is TRBV6-6 and J usage is TRBJ2-3; 8 bases are shared with TRBD1. This CDR3 is 15 amino acids long. Trimming at V came to 4 bases and at J to 5 bases, leaving 8 bases not matched to a gene. The germline CDR1 and CDR2 sequences are MNHNY and SVGAGI (reference sequence). CDR3 loop: CASSWRQGSRDTQYF. The CDR3 DNA is TGTGCCAGCAGTTGGCGACAGGGGTCGAGAGATACGCAGTATTTT.

The table lists this clonotype with a few counts. J is TRBJ2-7 and V is TRBV6-2 or TRBV6-3, with D perhaps TRBD2 (6 bases). V was shortened by 4 bases and J by 0 bases, with 13 bases between the two germline ends. CDR1 is MNHEY, CDR2 SVGEGT, per germline. This CDR3 has 15 residues. CDR3 sequence: CASSSRRGASYEQYF. The CDR3 DNA sequence: TGTGCCAGCAGTTCGCGGCGGGGAGCCTCCTACGAGCAGTACTTC.

The rearrangement joins TRBV4-1 to TRBJ1-1; D is possibly TRBD1 (6 bases). The ends were cut back, 1 base at V and 3 bases at J, with 15 bases in the middle. CDR3 length: 16 residues. Looked up from germline, CDR1 is MGHRA and CDR2 is YSYEKL. This CDR3 is CASSQALGQSHTEAFF. CDR3 nucleotides: TGCGCCAGCAGCCAAGCTCTGGGACAATCCCACACTGAAGCTTTCTTT.

The chain employs TRBV3-1 and TRBJ2-5; D remains ambiguous. The length of the CDR3 is 15 residues. Trimming stripped 1 base from V and 2 bases from J, with 11 bases between. Germline CDR1 is LGHDT and CDR2 is YNNKEL (reference sequence). The CDR3 region is CASSQVLRLQETQYF. CDR3 in DNA: TGTGCCAGCAGCCAAGTTTTGAGGTTACAAGAGACCCAGTACTTC.

The chain links TRBV7-2 to TRBJ1-1; a possible D gene is TRBD1 (5 bases). The CDR3 runs to 15 residues. Trimming removed 0 bases at V and 4 bases at J, with 12 bases between. CDR1 and CDR2 (germline): SGHTA, FQGNSA. CDR3 in amino acids: CASSLALWGGTEAFF. The CDR3, as DNA: TGTGCCAGCAGCTTAGCGCTCTGGGGCGGCACTGAAGCTTTCTTT.

This clonotype occurred a few times. The V gene is TRBV10-1, the J gene TRBJ2-2; 12 positions agree with TRBD1. The germline gives CDR1 WNHNN, CDR2 SYGVQD (reference sequence). The CDR3 extends over 15 amino acids. V trimming: 6 bases; J trimming: 7 bases; junction bases outside the gene matches: 6. Here the CDR3 DNA reads TGCGCCAGCAGCCCGGGACAGGGGGCGATCGGGGAGCTGTTTTTT. Translation gives CASSPGQGAIGELFF.

The rearrangement uses TRBV11-2 and TRBJ1-1; D might be TRBD1 (6 bases). The CDR3 is 12 residues long. V lost 6 bases, J lost 4 bases, and 9 bases lay in between. Germline assignment: CDR1 SGHAT and CDR2 FQNNGV. The CDR3 protein is CASSRDTTEAFF. In nucleotides, the CDR3 is TGTGCCAGCAGTCGGGACACCACTGAAGCTTTCTTT.